The rows below give T cell receptor beta chains drawn from one sample of a study of cytomegalovirus exposure and HLA in healthy donors. Method: immunoSEQ multiplex PCR; TCRdb's copy keeps in-frame clones and lacks some. The table lists under 200,000 clones, 60% to 80% of them singletons, with 3.7% in the top ten. The sample comprised PBMCs. These receptors were taken from a man aged 25 to 40 in good health and CMV-seropositive. Both conserved end residues are part of each CDR3. The D gene is left open where the match is weak. Some rows have no size entry. The others give once, few or many, or a class for an expanded clone.

>-|TRBJ2-1|-|TRBV27
CASSLRGSYNEQFF
TGTGCCAGCAGTTTGCGGGGCTCCTACAATGAGCAGTTCTTC
>-|TRBJ2-7|TRBD1|TRBV27
CASILRGTGTYEQYF
TGTGCCAGCATCCTAAGAGGGACAGGGACCTACGAGCAGTACTTC
>-|TRBJ1-5|-|TRBV7-9
CASSPQGLGQPQHF
TGTGCCAGCAGCCCACAGGGTTTAGGACAGCCCCAGCATTTT
>-|TRBJ2-3|TRBD2|TRBV7-2
CASSRSGGQHPDTQYF
TGTGCCAGCAGCCGCAGCGGGGGGCAACACCCAGATACGCAGTATTTT
>few|TRBJ1-2|TRBD1|TRBV28
CASRAGTGVRVGYTF
TGTGCCAGCAGGGCCGGGACAGGGGTCCGCGTTGGCTACACCTTC
>-|TRBJ2-7|-|TRBV2
CASSDDSSYEQYF
TGTGCCAGCAGTGACGACAGTTCCTACGAGCAGTACTTC
>few|TRBJ1-6|TRBD1|TRBV6-5
CASSYRGRWSPLHF
TGTGCCAGCAGTTACAGGGGGCGCTGGTCACCCCTCCACTTT
>-|TRBJ1-2|TRBD1|TRBV27
CASSWDRGDYGYTF
TGTGCCAGCAGTTGGGACAGGGGGGATTATGGCTACACCTTC
>-|TRBJ1-5|TRBD1|TRBV10-3
CAISDPGQGNQPQHF
TGTGCCATCAGTGACCCGGGACAGGGAAATCAGCCCCAGCATTTT
>-|TRBJ2-3|TRBD2|TRBV27
CASSLLTSGGVDTQYF
TGTGCCAGCAGTTTACTAACTAGCGGGGGGGTAGATACGCAGTATTTT
>-|TRBJ1-2|TRBD1|TRBV27
CASAPLGTDYGYTF
TGTGCCAGCGCCCCTCTTGGGACAGATTATGGCTACACCTTC